A selection of T cell receptor beta chains follows, all from one sample in a study of metastatic and nonmetastatic thyroid tumors. With MiXCR, TCRdb called clones anew from the PCR reads. The sample lists 90,000 or so clones; roughly 8.6% were seen once. Specimen: blood. Source of these receptors: a female donor with papillary thyroid cancer or a benign thyroid nodule (not recorded which). Some clones in this sample may be carry-over from other donors' samples. The CDR3 runs from the conserved cysteine through the conserved F or W. D genes are given only for firm matches. Clone size is stated in some rows and not others, as once, few, many or a class when expanded.

TRBD1 many TRBJ2-7 TRBV3-1 TGTGCCAGCAGCCACCCTTTTGGGACAGCCTCCTACGAGCAGTACTTC CASSHPFGTASYEQYF
TRBD2 many TRBJ2-1 TRBV6-1 TGTGCCAGCAGCCCAGATCCGGGAGGGGGCTACAATGAGCAGTTCTTC CASSPDPGGGYNEQFF
NA many TRBJ1-1 TRBV6-1 TGTGCCAGCAGGGACGCGGGGTCCTTTAACACTGAAGCTTTCTTT CASRDAGSFNTEAFF
TRBD2 many TRBJ2-1 TRBV24-1 TGTGCCACCAGTGCTTTAGCGGGGGGGCGCAAGTTCTTC CATSALAGGRKFF
NA many TRBJ2-1 TRBV7-9 TGTGCCAGCAGTTCCTCCGATGAGCAGTTCTTC CASSSSDEQFF
NA many TRBJ1-1 TRBV3-1 TGTGCCAGCAGCCCAAATGGACTTGAAGCTTTCTTT CASSPNGLEAFF
NA many TRBJ2-6 TRBV3-1 TGTGCCAGCACCATCTCTGGGGCCAACGTCCTGACTTTC CASTISGANVLTF
NA many TRBJ2-3 TRBV4-1 TGCGCCAGCAGCCAGGAAGGGATCACAGATACGCAGTATTTT CASSQEGITDTQYF
TRBD1 few TRBJ1-1 TRBV3-1 TGTGCCAGCATGTGGACAGGTAGGAACACTGAAGCTTTCTTT CASMWTGRNTEAFF
TRBD1 NA TRBJ1-1 TRBV2 TGTGCCAGCTGTGGACAGGGAGGGACTGAAGCTTTCTTT CASCGQGGTEAFF
TRBD1 few TRBJ2-7 TRBV2 TGTGCCAGTCGGACAGGGGCCTACGAGCAGTACTTC CASRTGAYEQYF
NA few TRBJ2-2 TRBV27 TGTGCCAGCAGTTTATGGGGGGAGCTGTTTTTT CASSLWGELFF
TRBD1 many TRBJ1-1 TRBV19 TGTGCCAGTAGTATTCCGCAGGGACAGACTGAAGCTTTCTTT CASSIPQGQTEAFF
NA many TRBJ1-1 TRBV6-1 TGTGCCAGCAGTGACAAAATGAACACTGAAGCTTTCTTT CASSDKMNTEAFF
NA many TRBJ1-1 TRBV5-5 TGTGCCAGCAGCTTGGCTCTGGGTTCCACTGAAGCTTTCTTT CASSLALGSTEAFF
TRBD1 many TRBJ2-7 TRBV20-1 TGCAGTGCTAGGGACAGGAAACAAAACCTTGAGCAGTACTTC CSARDRKQNLEQYF
NA NA TRBJ2-7 TRBV6-1 TGTGCCAGCAGTACCGTACCATACTACGAGCAGTACTTC CASSTVPYYEQYF
NA many TRBJ2-2 TRBV3-1 TGTGCCAGCAGCCTCCAGACAGGGAACACCGGGGAGCTGTTTTTT CASSLQTGNTGELFF
NA NA TRBJ2-7 TRBV3-1 TGTGCCAGCAGCCAGGAAGGGTTCTCGCCCTACGAGCAGTACTTC CASSQEGFSPYEQYF
NA many TRBJ2-1 TRBV20-1 TGCAGTGCTAGAGATCAAACGGGACAAAACAATGAGCAGTTCTTC CSARDQTGQNNEQFF
TRBD1 NA TRBJ1-1 TRBV5-5 TGTGCCAGCAGCAGGACAGGGGGCAACACTGAAGCTTTCTTT CASSRTGGNTEAFF
NA once TRBJ2-3 TRBV7-9 TGTGCCAGCAGCCGCGGGACATCAGATACGCAGTATTTT CASSRGTSDTQYF
TRBD2 NA TRBJ2-5 TRBV5-4 TGTGCCAGCAGTCCCCTCGGTAGCGGGGGGGCCGGGGAGACCCAGTACTTC CASSPLGSGGAGETQYF
TRBD2 many TRBJ2-1 TRBV12-3/TRBV12-4 TGTGCCAGCAGTTCCGCTAGCGGGGGTGTGGGCGATGAGCAGTTCTTC CASSSASGGVGDEQFF
NA many TRBJ1-2 TRBV12-3/TRBV12-4 TGTGCCAGCAGTTTAAGGGCCGATCCAAACTATGGCTACACCTTC CASSLRADPNYGYTF
NA many TRBJ2-2 TRBV20-1 TGCAGTGCTAGGGCACTAGGTTCCCATGCGAACACCGGGGAGCTGTTTTTT CSARALGSHANTGELFF
NA many TRBJ1-1 TRBV12-5 TGTGCTAGTGGCCGACCAGTGCAGAACACTGAAGCTTTCTTT CASGRPVQNTEAFF
TRBD1 many TRBJ2-7 TRBV7-2 TGTGCCAGCAGCTCAGGGGGACAGGGACGCGAGCAGTACTTC CASSSGGQGREQYF
NA many TRBJ1-5 TRBV29-1 TGCAGCGTTGATTACGGGAGCAATCAGCCCCAGCATTTT CSVDYGSNQPQHF
TRBD2 many TRBJ2-7 TRBV10-2 TGCGCCAGCAGTAGCGGGGGGGCCTACGAGCAGTACTTC CASSSGGAYEQYF
TRBD1 many TRBJ2-1 TRBV28 TGTGCCAGCAGTTTGAGGACAGGGCCCTACAATGAGCAGTTCTTC CASSLRTGPYNEQFF
NA many TRBJ2-2 TRBV12-3/TRBV12-4 TGTGCCAGCAGTTTGGGTGCGGGGACCGGGGAGCTGTTTTTT CASSLGAGTGELFF
TRBD2 NA TRBJ2-7 TRBV12-3/TRBV12-4 TGTGCCAGCAGTCTAACAACCCTTACTAGCGGGGGGCCTCTCTACGAGCAGTACTTC CASSLTTLTSGGPLYEQYF
NA many TRBJ2-1 TRBV19 TGTGCCAGTAGTATAGAGGGACTTTACAATGAGCAGTTCTTC CASSIEGLYNEQFF
TRBD1 many TRBJ2-1 TRBV2 TGTGCCAGCAGAATGGGGACAGAGCCTTACAATGAGCAGTTCTTC CASRMGTEPYNEQFF
NA NA TRBJ1-5 TRBV12-3/TRBV12-4 TGTGCCAGCGTTCCGGGGGGAAGCAATCAGCCCCAGCATTTT CASVPGGSNQPQHF
NA NA TRBJ2-2 TRBV7-6 TGTGCCAGCAGCTCCCAGGGGAAAGGGAACACCGGGGAGCTGTTTTTT CASSSQGKGNTGELFF
NA NA TRBJ1-5 TRBV9 TGTGCCAGCAGCGTAGAGGGGTATCAGCCCCAGCATTTT CASSVEGYQPQHF
TRBD1 NA TRBJ1-2 TRBV19 TGTGCCAGTAGTGACAGGGGGAAGCGGGGCTACACCTTC CASSDRGKRGYTF
NA NA TRBJ1-5 TRBV19 TGTGCCAGTAGACCGAATGTAGGGGGATCGGTGAATCAGCCCCAGCATTTT CASRPNVGGSVNQPQHF
TRBD1 NA TRBJ1-1 TRBV20-1 TGCAGTGCTTGGGACAGGGCGGAGAACACTGAAGCTTTCTTT CSAWDRAENTEAFF
NA few TRBJ2-7 TRBV18 TGTGCCAGCTCACCCCGCCAGGCTGACGAGCAGTACTTC CASSPRQADEQYF
TRBD1 few TRBJ1-2 TRBV6-1 TGTGCCAGCAGTAAACCCCCAGGGGGCATCGGCTACACCTTC CASSKPPGGIGYTF
NA many TRBJ2-2 TRBV4-2 TGTGCCAGCAGCCAAGAGCCAACGAACACCGGGGAGCTGTTTTTT CASSQEPTNTGELFF
TRBD1 few TRBJ1-1 TRBV10-3 TGTGCCATCAGTGAGAACGGACAGGGACAAGCTTTCTTT CAISENGQGQAFF
NA many TRBJ2-6 TRBV5-1 TGCGCCAGCAGCTTGCCAGGTACTGGGGCCAACGTCCTGACTTTC CASSLPGTGANVLTF
NA many TRBJ2-1 TRBV6-1 TGTGCCAGCAGTGGCTCTAGCGAGAGGGAGCAGTTCTTC CASSGSSEREQFF
TRBD2 many TRBJ2-2 TRBV7-3 TGTGCCAGCAGCTTTCTAGCGGGGAATACCGGGGAGCTGTTTTTT CASSFLAGNTGELFF
NA many TRBJ2-2 TRBV12-3/TRBV12-4 TGTGCCAGCACCCTGCGCCGGGGTGCGAACACCGGGGAGCTGTTTTTT CASTLRRGANTGELFF